The 24 T cell receptor beta chains given below trace back to one sample, sequenced in a study of graft-versus-host responses after intestinal transplantation. Profiling relied on immunoSEQ multiplex PCR, and the TCRdb table lists in-frame clones only, not all of them. Of around 96,000 clones listed, 80% to 95% are singletons. Antigens of these TCRs are unknown. The starting material was unstimulated CD4+ T cells sorted from spleen or lymph node cells, obtained before intestinal transplant. These receptors were obtained from a human donor who received an intestinal transplant.

The chain uses TRBV6-1 and TRBJ2-1; 7 nucleotides line up with TRBD2. The CDR3 sequence is 17 residues long. Looked up from germline, CDR1 is MNHNS and CDR2 is SASEGT. The V gene end was trimmed by 4 bases and the J gene end by 6 bases; junction bases not matched to a gene: 15. The CDR3 DNA sequence: TGTGCCAGCAGTGCTGGATTGTTAGCGGGCGATTTCAATGAGCAGTTCTTC. Protein: CASSAGLLAGDFNEQFF.

The J gene is TRBJ2-2, the V gene TRBV7-9; maybe TRBD1 (5 bases). This CDR3 comprises 16 residues. Germline CDR1 is SEHNR and CDR2 is FQNEAQ (reference sequence). V lost 1 base and J 4 bases, leaving 13 bases between the germline ends. Here the CDR3 reads CASSLGTQGVTGELFF. CDR3 in DNA: TGTGCCAGCAGCTTAGGGACCCAGGGCGTCACCGGGGAGCTGTTTTTT.

The chain couples TRBV30 to TRBJ1-3; D unresolved. This CDR3 comprises 13 residues. Trimming cost V 3 bases and J 2 bases, with 8 bases left between them. Looked up from germline, CDR1 is GTSNPN and CDR2 is SVGIG (reference sequence). CDR3 in DNA: TGTGCCTGGAGCGCCCGGGCTGGAAACACCATATATTTT. This encodes CAWSARAGNTIYF. Combining the CDR3 with reference TRBV30 and TRBJ1-3 gives the whole variable domain SQTIHQWPATLVQPVGSPLSLECTVEGTSNPNLYWYRQAAGRGLQLLFYSVGIGQISSEVPQNLSASRPQDRQFILSSKKLLLSDSGFYLCAWSARAGNTIYFGEGSWLTVV.

The chain recombines TRBV5-5 with TRBJ1-3, with D tentatively TRBD1 (6 bases). The CDR3 runs to 15 residues. Germline V gene sequence: CDR1 SGHKS, CDR2 YYEKEE (reference sequence). V was clipped by 4 bases and J by 4 bases, with 15 bases between them. CDR3 sequence reads: CASSRRGGAGNTIYF. The CDR3 nucleotides are TGTGCCAGCAGCCGGCGCGGGGGCGCCGGAAACACCATATATTTT.

This clone has only a few counts. The rearrangement links TRBV2 to TRBJ1-2, with D possibly TRBD1 on 6 matching bases. The CDR3 is made up of 13 amino acids. Germline V gene lookup returns CDR1 SNHLY and CDR2 FYNNEI. Between the trimmed V and J ends, which lost 6 bases and 5 bases, there was a span of 13 bases. The CDR3 nucleotides read TGTGCCAGCAGGGGGGACACCCCATATGGCTACACCTTC. Translated, it gives CASRGDTPYGYTF.

The chain uses TRBV4-1 and TRBJ2-1; 12 bases are a match to TRBD2. V dropped 0 bases and J dropped 4; count of bases not matched to a gene: 7. The CDR3 contains 18 residues. From germline, CDR1 is MGHRA and CDR2 YSYEKL. The DNA of the CDR3 is TGCGCCAGCAGCCAAGATCTGACTAGCGGGAGATGGTACAATGAGCAGTTCTTC. Residues: CASSQDLTSGRWYNEQFF.

The chain has TRBV5-1 and TRBJ2-6, with D maybe TRBD1 (5 bases). V lost 9 bases and J lost 0, with 13 bases in between. The V gene's germline CDR1 is SGHRS and CDR2 YFSETQ. This CDR3 comprises 15 residues. CDR3 bases: TGCGCCACTGCAGAGACAGCCTCTGGGGCCAACGTCCTGACTTTC. This codes for CATAETASGANVLTF. The entire variable domain, with the rest obtained from reference TRBV5-1 and TRBJ2-6, is as follows: KAGVTQTPRYLIKTRGQQVTLSCSPISGHRSVSWYQQTPGQGLQFLFEYFSETQRNKGNFPGRFSGRQFSNSRSEMNVSTLELGDSALYLCATAETASGANVLTFGAGSRLTVL.

The chain couples TRBV27 to TRBJ2-1; 11 nucleotides align to TRBD2. The CDR3 has 15 amino acids. Germline values: CDR1 MNHEY, CDR2 SMNVEV (reference sequence). The ends lost 8 bases at V and 4 bases at J; junction bases unmatched: 7. The DNA of the CDR3 is TGTGCCAGCGCGGGACTAGCGGTTCTTTACAATGAGCAGTTCTTC. This codes for CASAGLAVLYNEQFF.

This chain uses TRBV5-4 with TRBJ2-1, with TRBD2 matching 9 bases. CDR1 and CDR2 from the germline V gene are SGHNT and YYREEE (reference sequence). V lost 2 bases to trimming and J lost 2 bases; unmatched junction nucleotides: 5. This CDR3 spans 16 amino acids. The CDR3: CASSFGLAQTYNEQFF. The CDR3 DNA follows: TGTGCCAGCAGCTTCGGACTAGCGCAGACCTACAATGAGCAGTTCTTC.

V is TRBV25-1 and J is TRBJ1-2, with TRBD1 identical over 9 bases. This CDR3 is 15 amino acids long. V shed 8 bases and J 3 bases; nucleotides not matched to a gene: 10. The germline V gene encodes CDR1 MGHDK and CDR2 SYGVNS. CDR3 DNA: TGTGCCAGCGAGGGACAGGGTCATCCCTACTATGGCTACACCTTC. Its protein product is CASEGQGHPYYGYTF.

The gene calls are TRBV29-1 and TRBJ2-1, with 12 bases lining up with TRBD1. The germline V gene has CDR1 SQVTM and CDR2 ANQGSEA. V dropped 7 bases and J dropped 8; count of bases not matched to a gene: 12. The CDR3 runs to 15 residues. The CDR3 DNA reads as TGCAGCGCCGAGGAGGGTGGGACAGGGGGCTATGAGCAGTTCTTC. It encodes CSAEEGGTGGYEQFF.

This sequence joins TRBV7-9 and TRBJ2-1, with 9 bases lining up with TRBD2. Unmatched junction bases numbered 20, after V lost 1 base and J lost 10 bases. Germline CDR1 and CDR2: SEHNR and FQNEAQ (reference sequence). The CDR3 length is 19 residues. The CDR3 DNA sequence: TGTGCCAGCAGCTTAGATCGAATAGGGCGGAGTAGCGGGAGTGGGGAGCAGTTCTTC. Its protein is CASSLDRIGRSSGSGEQFF.

The chain couples TRBV30 to TRBJ2-3; TRBD2 matches 13 bases. The CDR3 has 15 residues. Trimming at V came to 0 bases and at J to 4 bases, leaving 1 base not matched to a gene. Germline assignment: CDR1 GTSNPN and CDR2 SVGIG (reference sequence). This CDR3 is CAWSVLAGGSDTQYF. Here the CDR3 DNA reads TGTGCCTGGAGTGTACTAGCGGGAGGGTCAGATACGCAGTATTTT.

V usage is TRBV10-1 and J usage is TRBJ2-1, with 8 bases aligning to TRBD1. This CDR3 has 16 residues. In germline, CDR1 is WNHNN, CDR2 SYGVQD (reference sequence). Unmatched junction bases numbered 12, after V lost 6 bases and J lost 5 bases. The CDR3 is CASSAPRQGPNNEQFF. The CDR3 bases are TGCGCCAGCAGCGCCCCCCGACAGGGGCCTAACAATGAGCAGTTCTTC.

This chain joins TRBV6-6 and TRBJ1-5; 9 bases are shared with TRBD1. J was trimmed by 6 bases and V by 2 bases; bases with no gene match: 8. Germline CDR1 and CDR2: MNHNY and SVGAGI (reference sequence). The CDR3 sequence is 16 residues long. CDR3 residues: CASSYGTGKGGQPQHF. The CDR3 DNA follows: TGTGCCAGCAGTTACGGGACAGGGAAGGGAGGTCAGCCCCAGCATTTT.

CDR3 in DNA: TGTGCCTGGAGGACTAGCGGGAGAGGGAATGAGCAGTTCTTC. Amino acids: CAWRTSGRGNEQFF. This chain joins TRBV30 and TRBJ2-1; 12 nucleotides line up with TRBD2. Germline loops: CDR1 GTSNPN, CDR2 SVGIG (reference sequence). CDR3 size: 14 residues. V dropped 3 bases and J dropped 7; count of bases not matched to a gene: 4.

The chain combines TRBV30 with TRBJ1-2; D is possibly TRBD1 (5 bases). The V gene's germline CDR1 is GTSNPN and CDR2 SVGIG (reference sequence). The ends were cut back, 4 bases at V and 5 bases at J, with 14 bases in the middle. The CDR3 consists of 13 residues. The CDR3, as DNA: TGTGCCTGGACTCCCGACAGAGGATATGGCTACACCTTC. Its protein is CAWTPDRGYGYTF.

As DNA, the CDR3 is TGTGCCAGCAGCTTAGATTCGGGCAGGGGAGGGAAACAGCCCCAGCATTTT. Its protein product is CASSLDSGRGGKQPQHF. The V and J genes are TRBV11-3 and TRBJ1-5, with D possibly being TRBD1 (6 bases). CDR1 SGHNT and CDR2 YENEEA come from the germline V gene. The V end was cut by 0 bases, the J end by 7 bases, with 19 bases between. This CDR3 comprises 17 residues.

V gene TRBV5-4 combines with J gene TRBJ2-2; 7 positions match TRBD1. The CDR3 length is 16 residues. V gave up 1 base and J gave up 7 bases; unmatched junction bases: 10. Germline values: CDR1 SGHNT, CDR2 YYREEE (reference sequence). This chain's CDR3 is CASSLLGGAFIGELFF. DNA of the CDR3: TGTGCCAGCAGCTTGTTAGGGGGCGCCTTCATCGGGGAGCTGTTTTTT.

The V call is TRBV5-1, the J call TRBJ2-3; 7 nucleotides match TRBD2. J gave up 1 base and V 4 bases, and 12 bases lay outside the gene matches. The germline V gene encodes CDR1 SGHRS and CDR2 YFSETQ. The CDR3 sequence is 17 residues long. The CDR3 region has the DNA TGCGCCAGCAGCCGATTAGGACTAGTTGGGGGCACAGATACGCAGTATTTT. Protein: CASSRLGLVGGTDTQYF. The full variable domain, with the rest looked up from reference TRBV5-1 and TRBJ2-3, is KAGVTQTPRYLIKTRGQQVTLSCSPISGHRSVSWYQQTPGQGLQFLFEYFSETQRNKGNFPGRFSGRQFSNSRSEMNVSTLELGDSALYLCASSRLGLVGGTDTQYFGPGTRLTVL.

V and J are TRBV6-6 and TRBJ1-2, with a tentative D call TRBD1 (6 bases). Germline V gene lookup returns CDR1 MNHNY and CDR2 SVGAGI (reference sequence). V was cut by 10 bases and J by 10 bases, with 25 bases left in between. The CDR3 sequence is 14 residues long. The chain's CDR3 is CATVPPSGHPNYTF. CDR3 bases: TGTGCCACGGTGCCCCCCTCGGGACACCCCAACTACACCTTC.

The V call is TRBV6-6, the J call TRBJ1-2; TRBD1 might be the D (6 bases). The CDR3 has 12 amino acids. With 10 bases removed from V and 1 base from J, the gap between germline ends came to 10 bases. The germline V gene has CDR1 MNHNY and CDR2 SVGAGI (reference sequence). The CDR3 region has the DNA TGTGCCAACCAGGACAGTAACTATGGCTACACCTTC. Amino acids: CANQDSNYGYTF.

The V call is TRBV11-2, the J call TRBJ2-1, with D possibly TRBD2 on 7 matching bases. CDR1 is SGHAT and CDR2 is FQNNGV in the germline V gene. Trimming took off 0 bases at V and 7 bases at J, with 19 bases between the two ends. CDR3 size: 17 residues. CDR3: CASSLDSVAGARNEQFF. In DNA form, the CDR3 reads TGTGCCAGCAGCTTAGATTCGGTCGCGGGGGCTAGAAATGAGCAGTTCTTC.

This chain uses TRBV19 with TRBJ2-5, with 9 bases lining up with TRBD1. The CDR3 is made up of 15 amino acids. The V and J ends lost 7 bases and 2 bases, in that order; junction bases with no gene match: 8. The V gene's germline CDR1 is LNHDA and CDR2 SQIVND (reference sequence). The CDR3 nucleotides are TGTGCCAGTACCATGAGCGGGACAGGGCAAGAGACCCAGTACTTC. It yields the protein CASTMSGTGQETQYF.